The 21 T cell receptor beta chains reported below all come from one sample, sequenced in a study of T cells after yellow fever vaccination. TCRdb reprocessed the 5' RACE reads via MiXCR and lists one record per CDR3 protein. Of about 320,000 distinct CDR3 sequences listed, approximately 12% are singletons. The input for sequencing was CD4+ T cells sorted from PBMCs, taken 15 days after the yellow fever booster vaccination. These receptors came from a man between 18 and 35 years old who received the YFV17D yellow fever vaccine.

This clonotype has a count of ten or more. This rearrangement joins TRBV6-2 or TRBV6-3 to TRBJ1-5; 7 bases match TRBD1. Germline assignment: CDR1 MNHEY and CDR2 SVGEGT. V was clipped by 5 bases and J by 5 bases; unmatched bases: 9. The CDR3 has 15 amino acids. The DNA for the CDR3 is TGTGCCAGCAGTCCGGGACTCAGGGGGGATCAGCCCCAGCATTTT. Its translation: CASSPGLRGDQPQHF.

The rearrangement links TRBV4-3 to TRBJ1-2; D is unclear. Germline CDR1 reads LGHNA; CDR2 reads YSLEER. With 0 bases removed from V and 0 bases from J, the gap between germline ends came to 14 bases. This CDR3 has 17 amino acids. The CDR3 region is CASSQDSMGSPNYGYTF. The CDR3 DNA reads TGCGCCAGCAGCCAAGATTCCATGGGGTCTCCTAACTATGGCTACACCTTC.

This chain connects TRBV7-2 to TRBJ2-3, with D hard to call. Per germline, CDR1 SGHTA and CDR2 FQGNSA. Trimming cost V 2 bases and J 1 base, with 7 bases left between them. The CDR3 consists of 14 residues. The CDR3 is CASSLYLRTDTQYF. The CDR3 coding sequence is TGTGCCAGCAGCTTATATCTCCGCACAGATACGCAGTATTTT.

This clonotype appeared a few times. This chain links TRBV15 with TRBJ1-1, with D perhaps TRBD1 (5 bases). V lost 6 bases and J lost 5, with 19 bases in between. The CDR3 loop spans 15 amino acids. Germline loops: CDR1 LNHNV, CDR2 YYDKDF (reference sequence). The CDR3 region is CATSKGPAPKTEAFF. Here the CDR3 DNA reads TGTGCCACCAGTAAGGGACCGGCCCCAAAGACTGAAGCTTTCTTT.

This clonotype was seen a few times. V usage is TRBV7-9 and J usage is TRBJ2-1, with a weak D call TRBD2 (7 bases). This CDR3 is 15 amino acids long. Trimming cost V 5 bases and J 7 bases, with 18 bases left between them. Looked up from germline, CDR1 is SEHNR and CDR2 is FQNEAQ (reference sequence). The CDR3 region has the DNA TGTGCCAGCAGCCTGGCCCACGGGGGGCTTAATGAGCAGTTCTTC. It specifies CASSLAHGGLNEQFF.

The genes are TRBV29-1 and TRBJ1-6; D uncertain. The CDR3 consists of 13 residues. Germline V gives CDR1 SQVTM, CDR2 ANQGSEA. CDR3 sequence reads: CACGHSYNSPLHF. The CDR3 DNA follows: TGCGCTTGTGGGCACTCCTATAATTCACCCCTCCACTTT.

This clonotype turned up a few times. V usage is TRBV6-5 and J usage is TRBJ1-4; 8 nucleotides agree with TRBD1. CDR1 and CDR2 from the germline V gene are MNHEY and SVGAGI. Trimming cost V 5 bases and J 8 bases; bases outside gene matches: 10. The CDR3 has 15 residues. Here the CDR3 reads CASSAQGAGREKLFF. For the CDR3, the DNA is TGTGCCAGCAGTGCCCAGGGGGCAGGTCGGGAAAAACTGTTTTTT.

The sample holds a few counts of this clonotype. V and J are TRBV20-1 and TRBJ2-2, with D hard to call. CDR1 and CDR2 from the germline V gene are DFQATT and SNEGSKA (reference sequence). The CDR3 extends over 13 amino acids. Between the trimmed V and J ends, which lost 1 base and 7 bases, there was a span of 10 bases. The CDR3 protein is CSARVRSLGELFF. The CDR3 nucleotides are TGCAGTGCTAGAGTCCGTTCCCTCGGGGAGCTGTTTTTT.

This clonotype was picked up a small number of times. The chain employs TRBV5-5 and TRBJ2-7; TRBD1 agrees at 7 bases. CDR1 is SGHKS, CDR2 YYEKEE, per germline (reference sequence). CDR3 length equals 14 residues. V dropped 5 bases and J dropped 5; count of bases not matched to a gene: 10. CDR3 sequence (DNA): TGTGCCAGCAGTTTTTCCGGGACAGCGAACGAGCAGTACGTC. It codes for CASSFSGTANEQYV.

The chain links TRBV23-1 to TRBJ2-6; D ambiguous. TRBV23-1 is treated as an ORF (open reading frame) with a function not yet certain. The CDR3 extends over 16 amino acids. Trimming took off 3 bases at V and 4 bases at J, with 13 bases between the two ends. CDR3 in amino acids: CASSHSRSLGANVLTF. The CDR3 DNA is TGCGCCAGCAGTCACTCTAGGTCTTTGGGGGCCAACGTCCTGACTTTC.

In its sample, this clonotype was seen a few times. The chain has TRBV5-1 and TRBJ1-1; 7 nucleotides agree with TRBD1. Trimming at V came to 6 bases and at J to 0 bases, leaving 5 bases not matched to a gene. The CDR3 spans 14 residues. Germline V lookup: CDR1 SGHRS, CDR2 YFSETQ. CDR3 sequence reads: CASNLGQLNTEAFF. CDR3 sequence (DNA): TGCGCCAGCAACCTGGGACAGTTGAACACTGAAGCTTTCTTT.

The V call is TRBV5-1, the J call TRBJ1-1; D remains ambiguous. The CDR3 has 12 residues. The germline V gene has CDR1 SGHRS and CDR2 YFSETQ. The V gene lost 0 bases and the J gene lost 7 bases, with 7 bases spanning the gap. The CDR3 DNA is TGCGCCAGCAGCTTGGAGGGCAGTGAAGCTTTCTTT. This encodes CASSLEGSEAFF.

This clonotype was detected a few times. The V and J genes are TRBV5-4 and TRBJ1-1; perhaps TRBD1 as D (5 bases). This CDR3 region has 16 residues. V was pared by 4 bases and J by 3 bases, with 19 bases between. Per germline, CDR1 SGHNT and CDR2 YYREEE (reference sequence). The CDR3 region is CASSPGGFGMDTEAFF. The CDR3 DNA is TGTGCCAGCAGCCCGGGGGGGTTCGGAATGGACACTGAAGCTTTCTTT.

This clonotype was detected only a few times. The V and J genes are TRBV7-3 and TRBJ2-2, with unresolved D. The germline V gene has CDR1 SGHTA and CDR2 FQGTGA. The CDR3 spans 13 residues. V lost 1 base, J lost 6 bases, and 6 bases lay in between. Written as DNA, the CDR3 is TGTGCCAGCAGCTTAAACGTTGCCGGGGAGCTGTTTTTT. This gives the protein CASSLNVAGELFF. Together with reference TRBV7-3 and TRBJ2-2, the CDR3 gives the full variable domain: GAGVSQTPSNKVTEKGKYVELRCDPISGHTALYWYRQSLGQGPEFLIYFQGTGAADDSGLPNDRFFAVRPEGSVSTLKIQRTERGDSAVYLCASSLNVAGELFFGEGSRLTVL.

This clonotype was counted only a few times. This chain uses TRBV4-1 with TRBJ1-6; D gene unclear. Between the trimmed V and J ends, which lost 6 bases and 2 bases, there was a span of 17 bases. Germline V gives CDR1 MGHRA, CDR2 YSYEKL. The CDR3 is made up of 17 amino acids. CDR3 DNA sequence: TGCGCCAGCAGACGCGTGTTCCCGGGCCCCTATAATTCACCCCTCCACTTT. It translates to CASRRVFPGPYNSPLHF.

This clonotype was seen a few times. This sequence joins TRBV18 and TRBJ1-4; 7 nucleotides align to TRBD1. The germline CDR1 and CDR2 sequences are KGHSH and LQKENI. V lost 3 bases, J lost 8 bases, and 12 bases stayed unmatched. The CDR3 is made up of 16 amino acids. Here the CDR3 reads CASSPFGTEGTEKLFF. In nucleotides, the CDR3 is TGTGCCAGCTCACCTTTCGGGACAGAGGGGACCGAAAAACTGTTTTTT.

The chain couples TRBV6-1 to TRBJ1-2; 12 bases line up with TRBD1. CDR1 is MNHNS, CDR2 SASEGT, per germline. J lost 3 bases, V lost 6 bases, and 5 bases had no gene match. The CDR3 totals 15 residues. The CDR3 DNA reads TGTGCCAGCAGACTGGGACAGGGGGCTGACTATGGCTACACCTTC. It is translated as CASRLGQGADYGYTF.

The chain carries TRBV4-2 and TRBJ2-6, with 7 bases aligning to TRBD1. The CDR3 spans 16 residues. Germline-derived CDR1 and CDR2 are LGHNA and YNFKEQ. Trimming cost V 4 bases and J 3 bases; bases outside gene matches: 6. DNA of the CDR3: TGTGCCAGCAGCCTTGAGGGGGCGGGTGGGGCCAACGTCCTGACTTTC. The encoded protein is CASSLEGAGGANVLTF.

Only a few counts were recorded for this clonotype. The chain is built from TRBV3-1 and TRBJ1-2; 8 nucleotides agree with TRBD1. V dropped 1 base and J dropped 6; count of bases not matched to a gene: 7. Germline CDR1 and CDR2: LGHDT and YNNKEL (reference sequence). This CDR3 has 15 residues. CDR3 sequence: CASSQGGAGGHGYTF. CDR3 sequence (DNA): TGTGCCAGCAGCCAAGGGGGAGCAGGGGGCCATGGCTACACCTTC. The whole variable domain, remainder taken from reference TRBV3-1 and TRBJ1-2, is DTAVSQTPKYLVTQMGNDKSIKCEQNLGHDTMYWYKQDSKKFLKIMFSYNNKELIINETVPNRFSPKSPDKAHLNLHINSLELGDSAVYFCASSQGGAGGHGYTFGSGTRLTVV.

The rearrangement links TRBV12-3 or TRBV12-4 to TRBJ2-5; D is uncertain. CDR3 length: 14 residues. Between the trimmed V and J ends, which lost 3 bases and 1 base, there was a span of 9 bases. The CDR3 here is CASSFYTLQETQYF. CDR3 nucleotides: TGTGCCAGCAGTTTCTACACCCTCCAAGAGACCCAGTACTTC.

The J gene is TRBJ1-6, the V gene TRBV12-3 or TRBV12-4, with D possibly matching TRBD1 (6 bases). This CDR3 has 13 amino acids. V was shortened by 5 bases and J by 9 bases, with 11 bases between the two germline ends. The CDR3 sequence is CASSGRTVSPLHF. The CDR3 DNA sequence: TGTGCCAGCAGTGGCAGGACAGTTTCACCCCTCCACTTT.